This T cell receptor beta chain was recorded in a study of T cells in Graves' hyperthyroidism and ophthalmopathy (dated by TCRdb to the late 2010s). In terms of the full investigation: Peripheral blood was collected at initial diagnosis, before any treatment. A discovery cohort of approximately 97 patients, about 44 with Graves' ophthalmopathy and 55 to 60 with stable Graves' hyperthyroidism, was used to find distinguishing TCR V-J signatures. An independent validation cohort of around 19 hyperthyroidism patients and some 15 patients who later progressed to ophthalmopathy tested prospective prediction of ophthalmopathy. The 100 discovery patients were randomly split 7:3 into training and test sets. The study also compared thyroid tissue and blood T-cell repertoires from about six Graves' hyperthyroidism patients. Following sampling, methimazole starting at 30 mg daily was given to hyperthyroidism patients, and high-dose intravenous methylprednisolone was given to ophthalmopathy patients. The paper describes TCR Vbeta CDR3 sequencing of around 130 peripheral blood samples, made up of roughly 45 ophthalmopathy patients, roughly 80 hyperthyroidism patients and roughly 17 progressor patients.

A patient counted as having stable Graves' hyperthyroidism if no progression to ophthalmopathy occurred over 18 months of follow-up. Hyperthyroidism patients were aged 18 to 65 years and newly diagnosed, with disease duration of less than 2 months. The study excluded patients with uncontrolled infections, other autoimmune diseases, pregnancy or lactation. Diagnoses were based on clinical symptoms, serum thyroxine and TRAb, thyroid ultrasound and orbital computed tomography. PBMCs were isolated from around 10 ml of fresh peripheral blood by Ficoll-Paque density gradient centrifugation. Total RNA was extracted using Trizol reagent, and RNA quality was assessed on an Agilent 2100 Bioanalyzer. Comment on this clonotype: There is no known antigen for this receptor. Per-base qualities were not stored, and no clone one base away is much larger.

Amplification of TCR beta CDR3 regions was carried out from RNA transcripts. For the first round of RT-PCR on the TCR CDR3, the HTBI primer set was used together with the Qiagen OneStep RT-PCR kit. A second multiplex PCR round built the libraries, followed by size selection and purification. Sequencing of the libraries was done on an Illumina HiSeq2000 using paired-end 100 bp reads. The published analysis was carried out like this. SOAPnuke was used to process the raw data, throwing out any read that contained adapters or uncalled bases, had a mean Phred below 15, or lacked an exact constant-primer or identifier match. High-quality paired reads were merged with COPE v1.2.5, and unique nucleotide sequences were defined as clonotypes. MiTCR v1.1 was used to align the clonotypes against IMGT TRBV, TRBD and TRBJ reference segments. Analysis was restricted to V-J combinations with a frequency above 0.0001, which covered just over 98% of repertoires. The TCS score was defined as F50 (clonal expansion) divided by E x V (chaos), with BLOSUM62-based TCRdist calculated between CDR3 peptides within each V-J. Welch's t-statistics and random forest reduced approximately 520 V-J features to under 15, which were used in a naive Bayes classifier (R e1071). The Morisita-Horn index was used to measure how similar the thyroid and blood repertoires were. TCRdb reprocessed the public reads (quality trimming at Q25 with fastp, clone calling with MiXCR) and kept in-frame beta chains. Rows merge per CDR3 protein into single entries with the most common DNA and genes. It is TCRdb's table, rather than the study itself, that gives the V and J calls and clone size. A total of roughly 800,000 distinct CDR3 sequences appear in this sample, about 38% of them only once. The top ten constitute around 10% of the sample.

Overall study results and their limits: Sample size was not statistically predetermined, and blinding of investigators to group allocation was not performed. In validation, progression to ophthalmopathy was predicted by the model with about 70% sensitivity and 72% to 80% specificity, a median of 6.5 months before onset. A 13 V-J signature model separated ophthalmopathy from stable hyperthyroidism, with roughly 88% sensitivity and 81.08% specificity in cross-validation and 80%/75% in testing. Most expanded thyroid clonotypes (frequency above 0.001) were also found in blood, which suggests that blood repertoires may mirror thyroid immune responses.

CDR3 length: 15 amino acids, cysteine to phenylalanine. Only the CDR3 region is kept as DNA, spanning 45 bases read in frame from base 1. CDR1 and CDR2 were assigned from the germline V gene as LGHNT and FRNRAP. Trimming removed 8 bases from V and 0 bases from J, leaving 14 bases between the germline ends. In this chain, TRBV12-5 is recombined with TRBJ1-3, with the D gene not clear enough to name. The receptor's source is a man aged 18 to 30 with Graves' hyperthyroidism. The sequencing sample was made of blood. The nucleotide sequence reads as follows: TGTGCTAGTACTCGGGAGGCCTCCTCTGGAAACACCATATATTTT. Translated, it reads CASTREASSGNTIYF. With the rest looked up from the reference TRBV12-5 and TRBJ1-3 genes rather than sequenced, the full variable domain is DARVTQTPRHKVTEMGQEVTMRCQPILGHNTVFWYRQTMMQGLELLAYFRNRAPLDDSGMPKDRFSAEMPDATLATLKIQPSEPRDSAVYFCASTREASSGNTIYFGEGSWLTVV.